The rows below give T cell receptor beta chains drawn from one sample of a study of blood T cell repertoires in COVID-19. TCRdb's table, derived via immunoSEQ multiplex PCR, lists solely in-frame clones and lacks some. Of some 170,000 clones listed, about 72% are singletons. Sequencing was carried out using PBMCs or T cells enriched from blood (not recorded which). Receptors were obtained from a woman aged 45-59 years who had recovered from COVID-19. The CDR3 runs from the conserved cysteine through the conserved F or W. The D gene is left open where the match is weak. The listing skips clone size in some rows; elsewhere it reads once, few, many or a size class.

>TRBJ1-1|TRBD1|NA|TRBV6-2/TRBV6-3
CASSSGGNTEAFF
TGTGCCAGCAGTTCAGGGGGGAACACTGAAGCTTTCTTT
>TRBJ2-2|NA|NA|TRBV5-1
CASSFSLANTGELFF
TGCGCCAGCAGCTTTAGTCTCGCGAACACCGGGGAGCTGTTTTTT
>TRBJ2-1|TRBD2|NA|TRBV9
CASTRSGTSSYNEQFF
TGTGCCAGCACCCGAAGCGGGACGAGCTCCTACAATGAGCAGTTCTTC
>TRBJ2-7|TRBD2|NA|TRBV5-1
CASSISGTSGRYEQYF
TGCGCCAGCAGCATATCCGGGACTAGCGGGAGGTACGAGCAGTACTTC
>TRBJ1-2|NA|NA|TRBV29-1
CSALRGALNGYTF
TGCAGCGCCCTCCGGGGGGCTCTTAATGGCTACACCTTC
>TRBJ1-5|NA|NA|TRBV3-1/TRBV3-2
CASSAMPGREYQPQHF
TGTGCCAGCAGCGCTATGCCGGGGCGGGAGTATCAGCCCCAGCATTTT
>TRBJ2-1|NA|once|TRBV5-1
CASSLSLGGNNEQFF
TGCGCCAGCAGCTTGTCGCTAGGGGGAAACAATGAGCAGTTCTTC
>TRBJ1-2|NA|once|TRBV6-5
CASSVLNYGYTF
TGTGCCAGCTCTGTATTAAACTATGGCTACACCTTC
>TRBJ2-1|NA|NA|TRBV9
CASSQWLQGNEQFF
TGTGCCAGCAGCCAATGGCTCCAGGGCAATGAGCAGTTCTTC
>TRBJ1-2|NA|NA|TRBV27
CASSLRQDTNYGYTF
TGTGCCAGCAGTTTACGACAGGATACTAACTATGGCTACACCTTC
>TRBJ2-1|TRBD2|NA|TRBV7-9
CASSRTSGAYNEQFF
TGTGCCAGCAGCAGAACTAGCGGGGCCTACAATGAGCAGTTCTTC
>TRBJ2-7|NA|NA|TRBV28
CASSYQRVSSYEQYF
TGTGCCAGCAGTTACCAGCGGGTCTCCTCCTACGAGCAGTACTTC
>TRBJ2-3|TRBD2|NA|TRBV19
CATATAAGGTDTQYF
TGTGCCACCGCCACAGCAGCGGGAGGCACAGATACGCAGTATTTT
>TRBJ2-5|NA|few|TRBV14
CASSLILQETQYF
TGTGCCAGCAGCCTTATCCTCCAGGAGACCCAGTACTTC
>TRBJ1-2|NA|many|TRBV10-2
CASRRDNYGYTF
TGCGCCAGCAGAAGAGATAACTATGGCTACACCTTC
>TRBJ2-5|NA|NA|TRBV7-2
CASSLGRTNRAIETQYF
TGTGCCAGCAGCTTAGGGCGCACTAACCGCGCTATAGAGACCCAGTACTTC
>TRBJ2-1|TRBD2|NA|TRBV3-1/TRBV3-2
CASSQDSSGTYNEQFF
TGTGCCAGCAGCCAAGATTCAAGCGGGACCTACAATGAGCAGTTCTTC
>TRBJ2-3|TRBD1|NA|TRBV2
CASTLRGLGSTDTQYF
TGTGCCAGCACTTTAAGGGGGCTGGGAAGCACAGATACGCAGTATTTT
>TRBJ1-4|TRBD1|NA|TRBV5-1
CASSSPGQAGEKLFF
TGCGCCAGCAGCTCTCCGGGACAGGCGGGGGAAAAACTGTTTTTT
>TRBJ2-1|TRBD2|NA|TRBV28
CASTGLAGEFF
TGTGCCAGCACGGGACTAGCGGGAGAGTTCTTC
>TRBJ2-7|TRBD1|NA|TRBV11-2
CASSSTGGEQYF
TGTGCCAGCAGCTCCACAGGGGGAGAGCAGTACTTC